Listed below are T cell receptor beta chains from one sample, sequenced in a study of T-cell reconstitution after alpha-beta-depleted transplantation in children. TCRdb recomputed calls from the PCR reads with MiXCR, one row per CDR3 protein. The sample lists 170,000 or so distinct CDR3 sequences, 6% to 7% seen once, with roughly 3% in the top ten. Sample: PBMCs from the stem cell graft donor, taken from the stem cell graft. Receptor source: a human donor who donated a stem cell graft to a child with Wiskott-Aldrich syndrome. Both conserved end residues are part of each CDR3. Fields, in order: clone size, D gene, V gene, J gene, CDR3 DNA, CDR3 protein. D genes are given only for firm matches. Rows give clone size only sometimes, using once, few, many, or a class for an expanded clone.

>many|-|TRBV27|TRBJ2-1
TGTGCCAGCAGTTTCGCGGGGAAGAACAATGAGCAGTTCTTC
CASSFAGKNNEQFF
>many|TRBD1|TRBV6-5|TRBJ2-3
TGTGCCAGCAGTTACGACGGGACAGGGAAGTATTTT
CASSYDGTGKYF
>few|-|TRBV6-4|TRBJ1-5
TGTGCCAGCAGCCCGCGGGAAAATCAGCCCCAGCATTTT
CASSPRENQPQHF
>-|TRBD2|TRBV10-2|TRBJ2-3
TGCGCCAGCAGTGAGGCCAGCGGGGGGGCGGATACGCAGTATTTT
CASSEASGGADTQYF
>few|-|TRBV25-1|TRBJ2-6
TGTGCCAGCAGTGAAAGGGCCGGTAACTCTGGGGCCAACGTCCTGACTTTC
CASSERAGNSGANVLTF
>many|TRBD1|TRBV29-1|TRBJ1-1
TGCAGCGTTGAGGTCGAGGGGGCGAGCACTGAAGCTTTCTTT
CSVEVEGASTEAFF
>many|-|TRBV7-9|TRBJ2-7
TGTGCCAGCAGCCCACCAACGTGGGAAGACTCCTACGAGCAGTACTTC
CASSPPTWEDSYEQYF
>many|-|TRBV7-9|TRBJ1-2
TGTGCCAGCAGCTCGCAAAGAACCAAACTACCCGACGGCTACACCTTC
CASSSQRTKLPDGYTF
>many|TRBD2|TRBV9|TRBJ2-1
TGTGCCAGCAGCCCCCCGTCGTACCAGGGGACTAGCGGGGACCGCAATGAGCAGTTCTTC
CASSPPSYQGTSGDRNEQFF
>many|TRBD2|TRBV5-5|TRBJ2-1
TGTGCCAGCAGCTTGCCTAGCGGGGCAAGCTCCTACAATGAGCAGTTCTTC
CASSLPSGASSYNEQFF
>many|-|TRBV10-3|TRBJ2-3
TGTGCCATCAGACAGGGTTCAGATACGCAGTATTTT
CAIRQGSDTQYF
>many|-|TRBV12-3/TRBV12-4|TRBJ2-3
TGTGCCAGCAGTGTTATAGCGTCTGGCACAGATACGCAGTATTTT
CASSVIASGTDTQYF
>many|TRBD2|TRBV4-3|TRBJ2-7
TGCGCCAGCAGCCAGGGAGGGCTAGCGGGAGGGCGTTCCTACGAGCAGTACTTC
CASSQGGLAGGRSYEQYF
>many|TRBD1|TRBV6-5|TRBJ1-5
TGTGCCAGCAGTCCACCCACGGGACAGCTAAATCAGCCCCAGCATTTT
CASSPPTGQLNQPQHF
>many|TRBD2|TRBV20-1|TRBJ2-7
TGCAGTGCTAGTCTAACTAGCGGAAACTACGAGCAGTACTTC
CSASLTSGNYEQYF
>many|-|TRBV25-1|TRBJ1-5
TGTGCCAGCGGACGGAATCAGCCCCAGCATTTT
CASGRNQPQHF
>many|-|TRBV6-5|TRBJ2-1
TGTGCCAGCAGTTCCACGGCCTCCTACAATGAGCAGTTCTTC
CASSSTASYNEQFF
>many|-|TRBV20-1|TRBJ2-3
TGCAGTGCTCTAGGACTAACTAGCACAGATACGCAGTATTTT
CSALGLTSTDTQYF
>many|TRBD2|TRBV12-3/TRBV12-4|TRBJ2-7
TGTGCCAGCAAAGGACTAGCGGGGCCCTACGAGCAGTACTTC
CASKGLAGPYEQYF
>many|-|TRBV3-1|TRBJ2-6
TGTGCCAGCAGCCAAGACCGCAGGGTCCATGGGGCCAACGTCCTGACTTTC
CASSQDRRVHGANVLTF
>-|-|TRBV7-9|TRBJ1-5
TGTGCCAGCAGCTTCGGACCTCGTCAGCCCCAGCATTTT
CASSFGPRQPQHF
>many|-|TRBV12-3/TRBV12-4|TRBJ1-2
TGTGCCAGCAGTTTAGGAGCCAGGGGCGCGGGCTACACCTTC
CASSLGARGAGYTF
>many|-|TRBV6-5|TRBJ1-2
TGTGCCAGCAGTTCGTCTCGGGGAAGCTATGGCTACACCTTC
CASSSSRGSYGYTF
>many|TRBD2|TRBV12-3/TRBV12-4|TRBJ2-7
TGTGCCAGCAGTATCTCTAGCGGGGGGGCCTACGAGCAGTACTTC
CASSISSGGAYEQYF
>-|TRBD2|TRBV7-2|TRBJ2-7
TGTGCCAGCAGCTTAGTCGGCGGGAGCATCTACGAGCAGTACTTC
CASSLVGGSIYEQYF
>many|TRBD1|TRBV12-3/TRBV12-4|TRBJ2-2
TGTGCCAGCGAACAGGGGATCGGGGAGCTGTTTTTT
CASEQGIGELFF
>many|-|TRBV29-1|TRBJ2-3
TGCAGCGTTTTATCCCCCAGGGACCTCTTCACAGATACGCAGTATTTT
CSVLSPRDLFTDTQYF
>many|-|TRBV5-1|TRBJ2-2
TGCGCCAGCAGGGGACAATCGAACACCGGGGAGCTGTTTTTT
CASRGQSNTGELFF
>many|-|TRBV12-3/TRBV12-4|TRBJ2-7
TGTGCCAGCAGTTTAGAACCGGGGACCAAATCCTACGAGCAGTACTTC
CASSLEPGTKSYEQYF
>once|-|TRBV28|TRBJ1-1
TGTGCCAGCACCACACACACTGAAGCTTTCTTT
CASTTHTEAFF
>many|-|TRBV7-6|TRBJ1-5
TGTGCCAGCAGCCCTAGCTGGGGAAATGGGGATCAGCCCCAGCATTTT
CASSPSWGNGDQPQHF
>many|-|TRBV24-1|TRBJ2-1
TGTGCCACCAGTGATGGGTCAGGGAACTCCTACAATGAGCAGTTCTTC
CATSDGSGNSYNEQFF
>many|-|TRBV6-5|TRBJ2-2
TGTGCCAGCAGTTCCCCTTTCGGCAGGGAGAACACCGGGGAGCTGTTTTTT
CASSSPFGRENTGELFF
>many|TRBD2|TRBV24-1|TRBJ2-3
TGTGCCACCAGTGATCGGACTAGCGGGAGTTTGTTGGATACGCAGTATTTT
CATSDRTSGSLLDTQYF
>few|TRBD2|TRBV2|TRBJ2-3
TGTGCCAGCAGTGTGGCGGGGGGTACAGATACGCAGTATTTT
CASSVAGGTDTQYF
>many|-|TRBV27|TRBJ1-1
TGTGCCAGCAGTTTTACAGGGCTGGTAACTGAAGCTTTCTTT
CASSFTGLVTEAFF
>many|-|TRBV18|TRBJ2-1
TGTGCCAGCTCACCCCGGGACTCACCCAATGAGCAGTTCTTC
CASSPRDSPNEQFF
>-|TRBD2|TRBV4-3|TRBJ2-3
TGCGCCAGCAGCCAAGAGCCTAGCGGGGGGGGTAATACGCAGTATTTT
CASSQEPSGGGNTQYF
>many|-|TRBV12-3/TRBV12-4|TRBJ1-5
TGTGCCAGCAGTCTCAACACCGTAAATCAGCCCCAGCATTTT
CASSLNTVNQPQHF
>-|-|TRBV12-5|TRBJ2-2
TGTGCTAGTGGTTTGGCCCTGGGGACCGGGGAGCTGTTTTTT
CASGLALGTGELFF
>many|-|TRBV25-1|TRBJ2-1
TGTGCCAGCAGTCTGCGGAACAATGAGCAGTTCTTC
CASSLRNNEQFF
>few|-|TRBV7-2|TRBJ2-7
TGTGCCAGCAGCTTAGGATGGGGCCAGTACTACGAGCAGTACTTC
CASSLGWGQYYEQYF